The 31 T cell receptor beta chains below come from one sample, sequenced in a study of CD8+CD57+ T cells in acquired aplastic anemia. TCR beta VDJ and CDR3 were profiled, and genomic DNA was the template. TCRdb independently ran MiXCR on the reads; one entry per CDR3 protein. Of about 220,000 distinct CDR3 sequences listed, about a third were seen once; the top ten hold 1.1%. The sequenced material came from sorted CD4+, CD8+, or CD8+CD57+ T cells (not recorded which) from PBMCs. Receptor source: a human donor in good health, serving as a control.

V usage is TRBV6-1 and J usage is TRBJ2-1, with a tentative D call TRBD2 (6 bases). CDR1 and CDR2 (germline): MNHNS, SASEGT. CDR3 length: 14 amino acids. V lost 4 bases, J lost 13 bases, and 20 bases lay in between. The CDR3 reads CASSVGLEAGHQFF. CDR3 nucleotide sequence: TGTGCCAGCAGTGTAGGTTTAGAAGCGGGCCACCAGTTCTTC.

This clonotype was counted once. The chain joins TRBV19 to TRBJ1-1; a possible D gene is TRBD1 (5 bases). The germline V and J ends were trimmed by 6 bases and 1 base, with 6 bases remaining between them. The CDR3 spans 12 residues. From germline, CDR1 is LNHDA and CDR2 SQIVND (reference sequence). CDR3 bases: TGTGCCAGTAGGAGGGGGAACACTGAAGCTTTCTTT. Protein product: CASRRGNTEAFF.

The chain employs TRBV24-1 and TRBJ2-2; D is possibly TRBD2 (5 bases). V was trimmed by 9 bases and J by 3 bases, leaving 10 bases between them. The CDR3 has 13 residues. CDR1 and CDR2 from the germline V gene are KGHDR and SFDVKD. The CDR3, as DNA: TGTGCCACCCGCGGGTTTTACACCGGGGAGCTGTTTTTT. It is translated as CATRGFYTGELFF.

This clonotype has a handful of counts. The V call is TRBV6-1, the J call TRBJ1-2, with a possible D match to TRBD1 (6 bases). With 2 bases removed from V and 8 bases from J, the gap between germline ends came to 18 bases. Germline V lookup: CDR1 MNHNS, CDR2 SASEGT. The CDR3 contains 15 residues. The CDR3 loop reads CASSELSRGAEGYTF. The CDR3 coding sequence is TGTGCCAGCAGTGAATTATCCAGGGGCGCAGAAGGCTACACCTTC.

The gene calls are TRBV6-1 and TRBJ2-7; D is perhaps TRBD1 (6 bases). V lost 6 bases and J 4 bases, leaving 10 bases between the germline ends. The CDR3 covers 12 residues. The germline CDR1 and CDR2 sequences are MNHNS and SASEGT. CDR3: CASSTDSYEQYF. CDR3 nucleotides: TGTGCCAGCAGCACGGACAGTTACGAGCAGTACTTC.

This clonotype appeared many times. The chain has TRBV5-1 and TRBJ2-7; the match to TRBD2 covers 9 bases. This CDR3 is 14 amino acids long. The germline CDR1 and CDR2 sequences are SGHRS and YFSETQ. Trimming at V came to 4 bases and at J to 5 bases, leaving 7 bases not matched to a gene. The CDR3 sequence: CASSRGTSFHEQYF. In DNA, the CDR3 is TGCGCCAGCAGCCGCGGGACTAGCTTCCACGAGCAGTACTTC.

This clonotype was picked up a small number of times. A much larger clone is a single base away; this may be a read error. V and J are TRBV2 and TRBJ2-7; 7 bases are a match to TRBD2. This CDR3 has 15 residues. Germline V gene sequence: CDR1 SNHLY, CDR2 FYNNEI. The CDR3 DNA follows: TGTGCCAGCAAGCTCCAGGGAGGGTTATCCTGCGAGCAGTACTTC. It encodes CASKLQGGLSCEQYF.

The rearrangement uses TRBV19 and TRBJ1-5, with D maybe TRBD1 (6 bases). This CDR3 has 14 amino acids. Trimming shortened V by 4 bases and J by 11 bases, and 18 bases separated the two germline ends. In germline, CDR1 is LNHDA, CDR2 SQIVND (reference sequence). This CDR3 reads CASSKWGGLETQHF. In nucleotides, the CDR3 is TGTGCCAGTAGTAAGTGGGGGGGCTTGGAGACCCAGCATTTT. Complete variable domain (other parts from reference TRBV19 and TRBJ1-5): DGGITQSPKYLFRKEGQNVTLSCEQNLNHDAMYWYRQDPGQGLRLIYYSQIVNDFQKGDIAEGYSVSREKKESFPLTVTSAQKNPTAFYLCASSKWGGLETQHFGDGTRLSIL.

As to this clonotype: This sequence may be a read error, since a much larger clone differs from it by one base. This chain connects TRBV2 to TRBJ2-5; TRBD1 is a possible D gene (6 bases). CDR3 length: 16 residues. The V end lost 6 bases, the J end lost 0 bases, and 17 bases lay between the germline ends. Germline values: CDR1 SNHLY, CDR2 FYNNEI. For the CDR3, the DNA is TGTGCCAGCAGGGTGGGCAGGGGTCGCAACCAAGAGACCCAGTACTTC. The encoded protein is CASRVGRGRNQETQYF.

This clonotype was counted many times. V is TRBV7-9 and J is TRBJ1-2, with D hard to call. Trimming stripped 1 base from V and 6 bases from J, with 9 bases between. The germline V gene has CDR1 SEHNR and CDR2 FQNEAQ (reference sequence). This CDR3 is built from 13 residues. The CDR3 bases are TGTGCCAGCAGCTTAGATTGGCAAGATGGCTACACCTTC. This gives the protein CASSLDWQDGYTF.

V and J are TRBV5-6 and TRBJ1-2; the D gene is possibly TRBD1 (5 bases). The CDR3 has 16 amino acids. From germline, CDR1 is SGHDT and CDR2 YYEEEE. Trimming removed 5 bases from V and 0 bases from J, with 17 bases in between. The CDR3 loop is CASRTGTRQSNYGYTF. The CDR3 bases are TGTGCCAGCAGAACCGGGACCAGACAATCTAACTATGGCTACACCTTC.

This chain joins TRBV29-1 and TRBJ1-3, with a tentative D call TRBD1 (5 bases). The germline V and J ends were trimmed by 7 bases and 3 bases, with 13 bases remaining between them. This CDR3 has 13 residues. Germline CDR1 and CDR2: SQVTM and ANQGSEA. The CDR3 region is CSAAPGSGNTIYF. In DNA, the CDR3 is TGCAGCGCCGCCCCAGGGAGTGGAAACACCATATATTTT.

Comments on this clonotype: This likely comes from a read error, as the CDR3 has no conserved phenylalanine or tryptophan at its end. The genes are TRBV7-9 and TRBJ1-6; D gene uncertain. Per the germline V gene, CDR1 is SEHNR and CDR2 is FQNEAQ (reference sequence). V was cut by 5 bases and J by 6 bases, with 11 bases left in between. This CDR3 contains 14 residues. The CDR3 DNA follows: TGTGCCAGCAGCCCGACTCCGGGTAATTCACCCCTCCACTCT. Its translation is CASSPTPGNSPLHS.

The sample holds many counts of this clonotype. The chain links TRBV7-2 to TRBJ1-2; D gene unclear. Trimming removed 0 bases at V and 5 bases at J, with 13 bases between. The CDR3 contains 15 residues. Germline lookup yields CDR1 SGHTA and CDR2 FQGNSA. The CDR3 coding sequence is TGTGCCAGCAGCTTAGCCCAGTTTCTGGCTTATGGCTACACCTTC. The encoded protein is CASSLAQFLAYGYTF.

Many counts were recorded for this clonotype. The chain uses TRBV5-5 and TRBJ1-2; 7 bases agree with TRBD1. Germline V gene lookup returns CDR1 SGHKS and CDR2 YYEKEE (reference sequence). The CDR3 is made up of 15 amino acids. The ends lost 4 bases at V and 4 bases at J; junction bases unmatched: 10. CDR3 nucleotide sequence: TGTGCCAGCAGCGAAACCTTCCAGGGGGGCTATGGCTACACCTTC. It specifies CASSETFQGGYGYTF.

The chain carries TRBV25-1 and TRBJ2-7; TRBD1 aligns across 9 bases. Losses at the gene ends were 4 bases for V and 4 bases for J; bases not matched to a gene: 8. Germline V gene data show CDR1 as MGHDK and CDR2 as SYGVNS. The CDR3 covers 15 residues. The CDR3 coding sequence is TGTGCCAGCAGTGGGATTGGACAGGGGCATTACGAGCAGTACTTC. It yields the protein CASSGIGQGHYEQYF.

This clonotype showed up many times. The rearrangement joins TRBV2 to TRBJ2-7, with D possibly being TRBD2 (6 bases). The CDR3 is 15 amino acids. The V gene lost 3 bases and the J gene lost 4 bases, with 16 bases spanning the gap. Germline CDR1 is SNHLY and CDR2 is FYNNEI. CDR3 nucleotides: TGTGCCAGCAGTGATGGGGTGAACAGCGGGTACGAGCAGTACTTC. This translates into CASSDGVNSGYEQYF. Looking up the rest from reference TRBV2 and TRBJ2-7 gives the full variable domain: EPEVTQTPSHQVTQMGQEVILRCVPISNHLYFYWYRQILGQKVEFLVSFYNNEISEKSEIFDDQFSVERPDGSNFTLKIRSTKLEDSAMYFCASSDGVNSGYEQYFGPGTRLTVT.

At least ten counts were recorded for this clonotype. V is TRBV11-2 and J is TRBJ2-3; D ambiguous. This CDR3 contains 16 residues. With 1 base removed from V and 2 bases from J, the gap between germline ends came to 13 bases. Germline assignment: CDR1 SGHAT and CDR2 FQNNGV. CDR3 residues: CASSLGAGRDTDTQYF. CDR3 nucleotide sequence: TGTGCCAGCAGCTTAGGAGCCGGAAGAGACACAGATACGCAGTATTTT.

The chain carries TRBV13 and TRBJ2-2; D remains unclear. Trimming took 7 bases from V and 3 from J, leaving 18 bases between them. CDR1 is PRHDT, CDR2 FYEKMQ, per germline (reference sequence). The CDR3 extends over 16 amino acids. CDR3 loop: CASNQLTRLDTGELFF. CDR3 nucleotide sequence: TGTGCCAGCAACCAATTGACACGCCTCGACACCGGGGAGCTGTTTTTT.

This clonotype was seen only a few times. The gene calls are TRBV5-1 and TRBJ2-1; 7 bases agree with TRBD2. CDR3 length equals 15 residues. CDR1 and CDR2 (germline): SGHRS, YFSETQ. The trim removed 0 bases at V and 5 bases at J, leaving 5 bases unmatched. The CDR3: CASSLASGGNNEQFF. For the CDR3, the DNA is TGCGCCAGCAGCTTGGCTAGCGGAGGTAACAATGAGCAGTTCTTC.

As regards this clonotype: A much bigger clone sits one base away, suggesting this may be a read error. The chain employs TRBV9 and TRBJ2-3, with a weak D call TRBD2 (6 bases). Trimming left V 1 base short and J 6 bases short, with 18 bases between. Germline CDR1 reads SGDLS; CDR2 reads YYNGEE. This CDR3 has 16 residues. DNA of the CDR3: TGTGCCAGCAGCGTACACGCAGGCCCAAGCGGGGATACGCAGTATTTT. This codes for CASSVHAGPSGDTQYF.

This clonotype was detected ten times or more. The rearrangement links TRBV7-9 to TRBJ1-2; D is possibly TRBD1 (6 bases). V shed 6 bases and J shed 5 bases, with 16 bases lying between them. This CDR3 region has 14 residues. Germline V CDR1 and CDR2: SEHNR, FQNEAQ (reference sequence). CDR3: CASRCKQGEYGYTF. In nucleotides, the CDR3 is TGTGCCAGCAGGTGTAAACAGGGTGAGTATGGCTACACCTTC.

In this sample, this clonotype turned up a few times. The chain has TRBV3-1 and TRBJ2-7; TRBD1 matches 7 bases. Trimming cost V 2 bases and J 0 bases; bases outside gene matches: 1. The length of the CDR3 is 14 residues. CDR1 is LGHDT, CDR2 YNNKEL, per germline (reference sequence). CDR3 region: CASSQPGGSYEQYF. The DNA of the CDR3 is TGTGCCAGCAGCCAACCAGGGGGCTCCTACGAGCAGTACTTC.

In this sample, this clonotype turned up many times. The rearrangement links TRBV5-1 to TRBJ1-1, with 9 positions matching TRBD1. The J segment lost 7 bases and the V segment lost 4 bases, leaving 11 bases of the junction unmatched. CDR3 size: 15 residues. The germline V gene encodes CDR1 SGHRS and CDR2 YFSETQ. Here the CDR3 reads CASSPDGQGRNEAFF. CDR3 coding DNA: TGCGCCAGCAGCCCGGATGGACAGGGGCGCAATGAAGCTTTCTTT.

This clonotype was seen many times. V is TRBV11-2 and J is TRBJ2-7, with D maybe TRBD2 (7 bases). The germline V and J ends were trimmed by 6 bases and 2 bases, with 17 bases remaining between them. The CDR3 has 15 residues. Germline CDR1 and CDR2: SGHAT and FQNNGV. For the CDR3, the DNA is TGTGCCAGCAGATCGGGGAGGGGGGCGACCTACGAGCAGTACTTC. Its translation is CASRSGRGATYEQYF.

In this sample, this clonotype turned up many times. V gene TRBV12-3 or TRBV12-4 combines with J gene TRBJ1-3; 9 positions agree with TRBD1. CDR3 length: 15 amino acids. With V trimmed by 6 bases and J by 0 bases, 3 bases remained unmatched. Written as DNA, the CDR3 is TGTGCCAGCAGACCGGGACAGGGCTCTGGAAACACCATATATTTT. This codes for CASRPGQGSGNTIYF.

The table lists this clonotype with many counts. This chain uses TRBV9 with TRBJ1-3; a possible D gene is TRBD1 (5 bases). The CDR3 extends over 15 amino acids. Trimming took 1 base from V and 3 from J, leaving 11 bases between them. Germline assignment: CDR1 SGDLS and CDR2 YYNGEE. For the CDR3, the DNA is TGTGCCAGCAGCGTATCTGGGGGTCATGGAAACACCATATATTTT. Its protein product is CASSVSGGHGNTIYF. The variable domain in full, completed from reference TRBV9 and TRBJ1-3, reads DSGVTQTPKHLITATGQRVTLRCSPRSGDLSVYWYQQSLDQGLQFLIQYYNGEERAKGNILERFSAQQFPDLHSELNLSSLELGDSALYFCASSVSGGHGNTIYFGEGSWLTVV.

For this clonotype: At one of its ends the junction is not consistent with the germline gene, which may arise from a read error. V and J are TRBV5-1 and TRBJ2-7; D is uncertain. The length of the CDR3 is 13 residues. CDR1 and CDR2 from the germline V gene are SGHRS and YFSETQ. DNA for the CDR3: TGCGCCAGCAGCTTAAATCCCTCCTACGAGCAGCACTTC. Protein sequence: CASSLNPSYEQHF. The variable domain in full, with the rest retrieved from reference TRBV5-1 and TRBJ2-7, is KAGVTQTPRYLIKTRGQQVTLSCSPISGHRSVSWYQQTPGQGLQFLFEYFSETQRNKGNFPGRFSGRQFSNSRSEMNVSTLELGDSALYLCASSLNPSYEQHFGPGTRLTVT.

The chain joins TRBV11-2 to TRBJ2-1, with D possibly called TRBD1 or TRBD2 (5 bases each). The germline V gene encodes CDR1 SGHAT and CDR2 FQNNGV. Trimming took 3 bases from V and 1 from J, leaving 19 bases between them. The CDR3 runs to 18 residues. The CDR3 coding sequence is TGTGCCAGCAGCTTTGGGACCTCCCGCGAGAGATCCTACAATGAGCAGTTCTTC. Translating gives CASSFGTSRERSYNEQFF. Together with reference TRBV11-2 and TRBJ2-1, the CDR3 gives the full variable domain: EAGVAQSPRYKIIEKRQSVAFWCNPISGHATLYWYQQILGQGPKLLIQFQNNGVVDDSQLPKDRFSAERLKGVDSTLKIQPAKLEDSAVYLCASSFGTSRERSYNEQFFGPGTRLTVL.

This clonotype occurred many times. V is TRBV10-1 and J is TRBJ1-1; weak D call: TRBD1 (5 bases). There are 15 residues in the CDR3. The germline V gene has CDR1 WNHNN and CDR2 SYGVQD (reference sequence). V was trimmed by 3 bases and J by 0 bases, leaving 11 bases between them. The CDR3 region has the DNA TGCGCCAGCAGTGACGGCCAGGGAATGAACACTGAAGCTTTCTTT. This encodes CASSDGQGMNTEAFF.

This clonotype was seen more than once but under ten times. The CDR3 DNA follows: TGTGCCAGTAGCCCGCGGGGTAGGGTTGGGAACACCGGGGAGCTGTTTTTT. Translation gives CASSPRGRVGNTGELFF. This rearrangement joins TRBV19 to TRBJ2-2; a possible D gene is TRBD2 (6 bases). CDR3 size: 17 residues. Germline V gene sequence: CDR1 LNHDA, CDR2 SQIVND (reference sequence). V dropped 6 bases and J dropped 1 base, with 18 bases sitting between them.